This T cell receptor beta chain was recovered during a study of patients and donors after allogeneic stem cell transplantation. TCRdb independently ran MiXCR on the RT-PCR reads; one entry per CDR3 protein. The sample has roughly 960,000 distinct CDR3 sequences, roughly 18% seen once; the top ten hold 5% to 7.5%. Germline V gene data show CDR1 as MNHNS and CDR2 as SASEGT. With V trimmed by 6 bases and J by 5 bases, 4 bases remained unmatched. The CDR3 is made up of 13 amino acids. This clonotype was observed many times. V and J are TRBV6-1 and TRBJ1-5; 7 bases fit TRBD1. This clonotype was sampled from a human donor who was either an allogeneic HSCT recipient or a stem cell or donor lymphocyte infusion donor (not recorded which). It is not recorded whose cells these are; they may come from a transplant donor. The sequenced material came from blood, either unsorted or a sorted T cell fraction (not recorded which). This chain's CDR3 is CASRTGTDQPQHF. The CDR3 DNA follows: TGTGCCAGCAGAACTGGGACAGATCAGCCCCAGCATTTT.